This T cell receptor beta chain was sequenced for a study of blood T cell repertoires in COVID-19. Germline CDR1 reads LGHNA; CDR2 reads YNFKEQ. The CDR3 runs 15 residues. J lost 5 bases, V lost 2 bases, and 8 bases had no gene match. Using immunoSEQ multiplex PCR, the repertoire was profiled, and TCRdb retains in-frame clones only, with some absent. The sample records under 200,000 clones, approximately 80% being singletons. This clonotype originated in a human donor in a cohort sampled during active COVID-19. The chain links TRBV4-2 to TRBJ2-7; 8 bases are a match to TRBD1. Sequencing was performed on peripheral blood. The CDR3 here is CASSQPSDRVDEQYF. CDR3 nucleotides: TGTGCCAGCAGCCAACCGTCGGACAGGGTCGACGAGCAGTACTTC.